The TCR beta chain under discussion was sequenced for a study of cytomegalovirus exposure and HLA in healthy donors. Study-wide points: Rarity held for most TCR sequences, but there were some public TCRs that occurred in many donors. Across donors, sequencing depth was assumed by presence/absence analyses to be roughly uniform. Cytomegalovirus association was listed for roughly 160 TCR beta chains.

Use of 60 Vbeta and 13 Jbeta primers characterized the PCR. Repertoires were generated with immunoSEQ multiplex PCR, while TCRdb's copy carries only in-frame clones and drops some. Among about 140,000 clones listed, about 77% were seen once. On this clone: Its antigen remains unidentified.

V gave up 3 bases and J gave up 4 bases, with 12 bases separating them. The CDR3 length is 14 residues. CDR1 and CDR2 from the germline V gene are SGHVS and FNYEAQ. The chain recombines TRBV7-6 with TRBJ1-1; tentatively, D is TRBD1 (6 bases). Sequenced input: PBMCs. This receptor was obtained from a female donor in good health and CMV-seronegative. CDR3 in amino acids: CASSFGQTLTEAFF. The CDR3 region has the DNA TGTGCCAGCAGCTTTGGACAGACCCTCACTGAAGCTTTCTTT.